What follows is one T cell receptor (beta chain) and its context. In the original analysis: Scientists estimated how many nucleated cells there were by amplifying reference gene primers. Produced via immunoSEQ multiplex PCR; TCRdb's table is partial and in-frame only. From that table come the V and J calls and clone size; the DNA was used to work out D and trimming. The sample holds 80,000 or so clones, approximately 86% seen once. The sample comes from a study of blood T cell repertoires in COVID-19. The CDR3 spans 14 residues. CDR1 SNHLY and CDR2 FYNNEI come from the germline V gene. Trimming pared 2 bases from V and 8 bases from J, leaving 15 bases between.

This chain connects TRBV2 to TRBJ1-2, with no clear D. Sequences were obtained from peripheral blood. The TCR sequence derives from a human donor in a cohort sampled during active COVID-19. DNA for the CDR3: TGTGCCAGCAGTGAAAGTCCAGCTAGTAGCGGCTACACCTTC. This encodes CASSESPASSGYTF.